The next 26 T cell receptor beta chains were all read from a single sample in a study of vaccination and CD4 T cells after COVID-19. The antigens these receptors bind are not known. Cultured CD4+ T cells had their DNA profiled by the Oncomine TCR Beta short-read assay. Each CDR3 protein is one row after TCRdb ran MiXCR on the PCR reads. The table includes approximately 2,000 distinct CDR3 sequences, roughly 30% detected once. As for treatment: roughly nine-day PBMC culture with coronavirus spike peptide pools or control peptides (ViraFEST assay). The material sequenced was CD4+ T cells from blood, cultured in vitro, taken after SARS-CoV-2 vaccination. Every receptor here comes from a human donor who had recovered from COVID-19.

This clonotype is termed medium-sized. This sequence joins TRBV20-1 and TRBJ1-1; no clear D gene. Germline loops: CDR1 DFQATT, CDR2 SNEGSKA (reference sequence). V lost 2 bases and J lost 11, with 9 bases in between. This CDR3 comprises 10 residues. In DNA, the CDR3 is TGCAGTGCTAGATCTAGGGATGCTTTCTTT. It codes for CSARSRDAFF.

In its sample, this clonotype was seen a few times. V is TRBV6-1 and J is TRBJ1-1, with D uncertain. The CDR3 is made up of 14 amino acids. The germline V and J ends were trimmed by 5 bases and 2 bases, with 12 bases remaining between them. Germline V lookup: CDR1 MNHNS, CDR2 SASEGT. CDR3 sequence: CASSQRTGNTEAFF. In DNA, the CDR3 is TGTGCCAGCAGTCAGAGGACGGGAAACACTGAAGCTTTCTTT.

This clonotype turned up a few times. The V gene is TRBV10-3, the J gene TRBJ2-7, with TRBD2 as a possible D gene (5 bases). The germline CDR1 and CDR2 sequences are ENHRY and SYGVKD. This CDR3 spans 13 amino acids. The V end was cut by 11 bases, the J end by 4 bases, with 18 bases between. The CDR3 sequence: CAVLIRGGYEQYF. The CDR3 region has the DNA TGTGCCGTTTTGATCAGAGGAGGATACGAGCAGTACTTC.

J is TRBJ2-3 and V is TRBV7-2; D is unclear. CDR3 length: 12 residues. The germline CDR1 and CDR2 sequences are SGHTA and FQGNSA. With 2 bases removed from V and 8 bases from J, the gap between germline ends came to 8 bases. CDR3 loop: CASSLSLGTQYF. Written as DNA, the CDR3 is TGTGCCAGCAGCTTATCTTTGGGTACGCAGTATTTT.

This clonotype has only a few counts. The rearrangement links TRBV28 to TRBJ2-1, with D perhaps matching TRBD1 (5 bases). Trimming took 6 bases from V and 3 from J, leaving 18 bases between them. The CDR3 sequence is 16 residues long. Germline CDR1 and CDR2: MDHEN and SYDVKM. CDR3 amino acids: CASSPPGWKGYNEQFF. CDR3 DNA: TGTGCCAGCAGCCCGCCAGGGTGGAAGGGCTACAATGAGCAGTTCTTC.

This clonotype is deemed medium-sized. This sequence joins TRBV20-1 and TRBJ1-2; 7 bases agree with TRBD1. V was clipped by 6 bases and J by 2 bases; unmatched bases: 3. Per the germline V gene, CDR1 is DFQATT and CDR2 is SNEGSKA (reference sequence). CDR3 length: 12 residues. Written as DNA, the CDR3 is TGCAGTGCCCTACAGGGGAACTATGGCTACACCTTC. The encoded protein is CSALQGNYGYTF.

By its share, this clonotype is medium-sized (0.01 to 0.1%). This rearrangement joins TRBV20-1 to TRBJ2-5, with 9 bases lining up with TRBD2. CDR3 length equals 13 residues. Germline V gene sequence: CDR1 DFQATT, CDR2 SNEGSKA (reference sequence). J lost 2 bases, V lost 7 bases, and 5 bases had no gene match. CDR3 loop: CSDKRGAQETQYF. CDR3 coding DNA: TGCAGTGATAAGCGGGGGGCTCAAGAGACCCAGTACTTC.

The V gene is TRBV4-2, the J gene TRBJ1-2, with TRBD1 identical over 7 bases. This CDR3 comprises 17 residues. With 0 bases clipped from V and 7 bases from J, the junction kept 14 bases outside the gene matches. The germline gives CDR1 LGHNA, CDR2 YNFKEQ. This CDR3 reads CASSQDRTGPPAAGYTF. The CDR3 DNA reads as TGTGCCAGCAGCCAAGATCGGACAGGCCCTCCTGCGGCTGGCTACACCTTC.

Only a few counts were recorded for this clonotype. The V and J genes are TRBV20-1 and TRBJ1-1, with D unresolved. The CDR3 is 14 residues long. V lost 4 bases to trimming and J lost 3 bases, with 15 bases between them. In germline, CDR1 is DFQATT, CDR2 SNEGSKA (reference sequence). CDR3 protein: CSANLPVGDTEAFF. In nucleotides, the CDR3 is TGCAGTGCTAATCTCCCGGTGGGCGACACTGAAGCTTTCTTT.

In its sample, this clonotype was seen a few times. The CDR3 spells CASSWGIRGQGRGYTF. The CDR3 nucleotides read TGTGCCAGCAGTTGGGGGATCCGGGGACAGGGAAGAGGCTACACCTTC. J is TRBJ1-2 and V is TRBV6-2 or TRBV6-3; 9 bases line up with TRBD1. Germline V gene lookup returns CDR1 MNHEY and CDR2 SVGEGT. Trimming removed 4 bases from V and 8 bases from J; junction bases left unmatched: 14. The CDR3 has 16 residues.

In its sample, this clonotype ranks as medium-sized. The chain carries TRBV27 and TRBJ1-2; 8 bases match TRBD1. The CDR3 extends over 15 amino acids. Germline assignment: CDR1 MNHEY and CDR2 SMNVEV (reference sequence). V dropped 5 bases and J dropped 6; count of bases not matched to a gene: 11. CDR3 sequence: CASSSRTGSLHGYTF. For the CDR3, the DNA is TGTGCCAGCAGTAGTAGGACAGGGAGTTTACATGGCTACACCTTC.

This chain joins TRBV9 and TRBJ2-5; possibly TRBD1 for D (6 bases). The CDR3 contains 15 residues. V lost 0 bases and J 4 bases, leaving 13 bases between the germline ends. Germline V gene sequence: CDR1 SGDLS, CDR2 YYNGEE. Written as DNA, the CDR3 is TGTGCCAGCAGCGTAGAGACAGGTCAGGCAGAGACCCAGTACTTC. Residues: CASSVETGQAETQYF.

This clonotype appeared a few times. The CDR3 sequence is CIKVWPQHF. The CDR3 DNA follows: TGCATCAAAGTATGGCCCCAGCATTTT. The genes are TRBV29-1 and TRBJ1-5; D remains ambiguous. Germline V CDR1 and CDR2: SQVTM, ANQGSEA. The CDR3 is 9 residues long.

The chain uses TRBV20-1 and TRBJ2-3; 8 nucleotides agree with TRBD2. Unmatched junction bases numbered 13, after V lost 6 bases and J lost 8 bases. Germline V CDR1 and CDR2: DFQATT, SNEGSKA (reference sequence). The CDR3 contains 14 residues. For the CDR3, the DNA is TGCAGTGCCAACCCGGGGGGACTAGAGGTTACGCAGTATTTT. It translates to CSANPGGLEVTQYF.

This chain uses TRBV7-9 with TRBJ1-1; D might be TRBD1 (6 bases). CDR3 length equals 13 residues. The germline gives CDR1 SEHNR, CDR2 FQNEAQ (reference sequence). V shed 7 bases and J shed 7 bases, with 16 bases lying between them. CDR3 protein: CASTTVGAREAFF. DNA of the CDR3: TGTGCCAGCACCACGGTGGGGGCGCGTGAAGCTTTCTTT. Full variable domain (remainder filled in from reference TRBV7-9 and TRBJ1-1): DTGVSQNPRHKITKRGQNVTFRCDPISEHNRLYWYRQTLGQGPEFLTYFQNEAQLEKSRLLSDRFSAERPKGSFSTLEIQRTEQGDSAMYLCASTTVGAREAFFGQGTRLTVV.

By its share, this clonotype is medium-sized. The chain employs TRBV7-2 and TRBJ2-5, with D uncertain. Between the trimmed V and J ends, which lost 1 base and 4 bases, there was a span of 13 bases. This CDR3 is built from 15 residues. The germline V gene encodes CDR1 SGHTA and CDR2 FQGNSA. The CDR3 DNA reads TGTGCCAGCAGCTTAGTCGGAGCTACTTCAGAGACCCAGTACTTC. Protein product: CASSLVGATSETQYF.

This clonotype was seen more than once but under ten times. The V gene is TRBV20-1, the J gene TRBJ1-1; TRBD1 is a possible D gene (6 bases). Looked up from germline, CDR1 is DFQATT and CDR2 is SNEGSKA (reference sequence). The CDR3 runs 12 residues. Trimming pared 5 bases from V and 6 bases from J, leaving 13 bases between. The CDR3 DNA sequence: TGCAGTGCTGGGGGGGGGCAGTCTGAAGCTTTCTTT. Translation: CSAGGGQSEAFF.

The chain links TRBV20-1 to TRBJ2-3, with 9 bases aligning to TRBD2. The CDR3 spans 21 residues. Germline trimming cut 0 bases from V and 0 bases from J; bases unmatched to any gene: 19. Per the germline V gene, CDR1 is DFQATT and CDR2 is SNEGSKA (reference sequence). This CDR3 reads CSARDRRGGRGRTLSTDTQYF. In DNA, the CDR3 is TGCAGTGCTAGAGATCGGCGGGGGGGCCGAGGTCGAACCCTTAGCACAGATACGCAGTATTTT.

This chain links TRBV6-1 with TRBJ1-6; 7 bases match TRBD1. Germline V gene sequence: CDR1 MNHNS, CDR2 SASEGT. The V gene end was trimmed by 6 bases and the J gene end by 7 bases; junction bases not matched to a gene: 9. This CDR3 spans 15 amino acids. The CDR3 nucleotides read TGTGCCAGCAGCGCACAGGGGAGCCACAATTCACCCCTCCACTTT. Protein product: CASSAQGSHNSPLHF.

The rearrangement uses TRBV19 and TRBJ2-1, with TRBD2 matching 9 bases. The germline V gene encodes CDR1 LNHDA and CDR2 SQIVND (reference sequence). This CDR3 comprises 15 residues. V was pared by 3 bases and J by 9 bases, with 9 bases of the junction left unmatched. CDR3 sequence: CASSIGRGGPREQFF. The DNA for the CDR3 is TGTGCCAGTAGTATTGGGCGGGGGGGCCCTCGTGAGCAGTTCTTC.

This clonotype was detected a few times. CDR3 amino acids: CASSPPGTRGGYTF. CDR3 bases: TGTGCCAGCAGTCCCCCGGGAACGAGGGGCGGCTACACCTTC. V is TRBV27 and J is TRBJ1-2; weak D call: TRBD1 (5 bases). Deletions cut 5 bases from V and 8 bases from J, with 18 bases between. The CDR3 is 14 amino acids. In germline, CDR1 is MNHEY, CDR2 SMNVEV (reference sequence).

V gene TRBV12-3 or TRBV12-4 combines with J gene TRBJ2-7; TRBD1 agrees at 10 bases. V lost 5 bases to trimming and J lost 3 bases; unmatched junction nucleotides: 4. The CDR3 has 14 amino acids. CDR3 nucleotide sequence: TGTGCCAGCAGTGATGGACAGGGGGGCTACGAGCAGTACTTC. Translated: CASSDGQGGYEQYF.

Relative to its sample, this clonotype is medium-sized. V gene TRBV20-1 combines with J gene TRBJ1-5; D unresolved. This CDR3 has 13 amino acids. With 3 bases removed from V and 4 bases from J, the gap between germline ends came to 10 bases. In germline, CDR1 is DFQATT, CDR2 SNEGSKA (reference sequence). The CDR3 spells CSARDRINQPQHF. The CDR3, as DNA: TGCAGTGCTAGGGACCGTATTAATCAGCCCCAGCATTTT.

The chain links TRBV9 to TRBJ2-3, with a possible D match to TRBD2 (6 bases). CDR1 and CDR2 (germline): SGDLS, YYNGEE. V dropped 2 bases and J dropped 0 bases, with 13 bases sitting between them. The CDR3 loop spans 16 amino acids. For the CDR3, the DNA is TGTGCCAGCAGCGTCGGGGGACTCACTAGCACAGATACGCAGTATTTT. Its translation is CASSVGGLTSTDTQYF.

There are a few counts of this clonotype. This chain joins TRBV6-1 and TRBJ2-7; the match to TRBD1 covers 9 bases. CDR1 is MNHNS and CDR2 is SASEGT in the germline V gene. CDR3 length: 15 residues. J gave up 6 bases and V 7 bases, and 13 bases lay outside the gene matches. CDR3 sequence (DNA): TGTGCCAGCACCAAATCACGGGACAGGGCTCTCGAGCAGTACTTC. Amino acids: CASTKSRDRALEQYF.

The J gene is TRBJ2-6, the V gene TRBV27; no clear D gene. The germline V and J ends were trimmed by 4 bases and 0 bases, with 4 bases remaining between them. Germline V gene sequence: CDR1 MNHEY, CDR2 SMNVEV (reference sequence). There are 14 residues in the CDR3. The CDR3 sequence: CASSSLSGANVLTF. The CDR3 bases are TGTGCCAGCAGTTCCCTCTCTGGGGCCAACGTCCTGACTTTC. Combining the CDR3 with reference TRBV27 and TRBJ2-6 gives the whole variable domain EAQVTQNPRYLITVTGKKLTVTCSQNMNHEYMSWYRQDPGLGLRQIYYSMNVEVTDKGDVPEGYKVSRKEKRNFPLILESPSPNQTSLYFCASSSLSGANVLTFGAGSRLTVL.